These T cell receptor beta chains were read from a single sample in a study of blood T cell repertoires in COVID-19. The data were produced by immunoSEQ multiplex PCR, yet TCRdb's version contains in-frame clones alone and is incomplete. Here the sample spans over 85,000 clones, roughly four fifths being singletons. Sequenced input: peripheral blood. These receptors were taken from a man in his forties or fifties with active or convalescent COVID-19. CDR3s include the opening cysteine and the closing phenylalanine or tryptophan. D genes are given only for firm matches. The listing skips clone size in some rows; elsewhere it reads once, few, many or a size class.

j_gene | v_gene | abundance | d_gene | CDR3aa | CDR3nt
TRBJ2-2 | TRBV7-3 | NA | TRBD1 | CASSSQGTLGTGELFF | TGTGCCAGCAGCTCACAGGGGACGTTGGGCACCGGGGAGCTGTTTTTT
TRBJ1-2 | TRBV29-1 | NA | TRBD1 | CSVEPGQGVYGYTF | TGCAGCGTTGAACCGGGACAGGGAGTATATGGCTACACCTTC
TRBJ2-3 | TRBV24-1 | once | TRBD2 | CATSDPVGLAGGQRDTQYF | TGTGCCACCAGTGACCCTGTGGGACTAGCGGGGGGGCAAAGGGATACGCAGTATTTT
TRBJ1-1 | TRBV11-2 | NA | NA | CASSLEEGTEAFF | TGTGCCAGCAGCTTAGAGGAGGGGACTGAAGCTTTCTTT
TRBJ2-7 | TRBV2 | NA | NA | CASSPTREHEQYF | TGTGCCAGCAGCCCCACTAGGGAACACGAGCAGTACTTC
TRBJ1-5 | TRBV7-8 | NA | TRBD1 | CASSLPGQGQPQHF | TGTGCCAGCAGCTTACCAGGACAGGGACAGCCCCAGCATTTT
TRBJ2-3 | TRBV27 | NA | NA | CASRNHREDTQYF | TGTGCCAGCAGGAACCACAGAGAGGATACGCAGTATTTT
TRBJ2-2 | TRBV6-6 | NA | NA | CASTKSGELFF | TGTGCCAGCACCAAATCCGGGGAGCTGTTTTTT
TRBJ2-7 | TRBV27 | NA | NA | CASSTRTVSYEQYF | TGTGCCAGCAGTACCCGGACAGTCAGCTACGAGCAGTACTTC
TRBJ2-2 | TRBV7-3 | NA | NA | CASSTSTGHTNTGELFF | TGTGCCAGCAGCACGTCGACAGGCCACACGAACACCGGGGAGCTGTTTTTT
TRBJ2-3 | TRBV4-2 | NA | TRBD2 | CASSQPTGGPKGTQYF | TGTGCCAGCAGCCAACCGACGGGGGGACCCAAGGGTACGCAGTATTTT
TRBJ1-1 | TRBV30 | few | TRBD1 | CAWASGQGATEAFF | TGTGCCTGGGCGTCTGGACAGGGGGCTACTGAAGCTTTCTTT
TRBJ2-2 | TRBV4-3 | NA | TRBD1 | CASSLGTGGTGELFF | TGCGCCAGCAGCCTCGGGACAGGGGGGACCGGGGAGCTGTTTTTT
TRBJ2-7 | TRBV7-7 | NA | NA | CASSLSVLAGEHYEQYF | TGTGCTAGCAGCTTATCTGTATTGGCAGGTGAACACTACGAGCAGTACTTC
TRBJ2-7 | TRBV10-3 | NA | TRBD2 | CAISSGGYEQYF | TGTGCCATCAGTAGCGGGGGGTACGAGCAGTACTTC
TRBJ2-3 | TRBV6-5 | NA | NA | CATDLNGVADTQYF | TGTGCCACCGACCTGAACGGGGTCGCAGATACGCAGTATTTT
TRBJ1-5 | TRBV27 | NA | TRBD1 | CASSLRGGMGNQPQHF | TGTGCCAGCAGTTTACGAGGGGGCATGGGCAATCAGCCCCAGCATTTT
TRBJ2-5 | TRBV25-1 | NA | NA | CASSDGGGGTRETQYF | TGTGCCAGCAGTGATGGTGGAGGTGGCACAAGGGAGACCCAGTACTTC
TRBJ2-3 | TRBV7-9 | NA | NA | CASSPRGPDTQYF | TGTGCCAGCAGCCCAAGGGGCCCAGATACGCAGTATTTT
TRBJ2-2 | TRBV7-3 | once | NA | CASSPRLSSTGELFF | TGTGCCAGCAGCCCGCGATTAAGTAGCACCGGGGAGCTGTTTTTT
TRBJ1-1 | TRBV6-2/TRBV6-3 | NA | NA | CASSYSNGRGFPEAFF | TGTGCCAGCAGTTACTCGAACGGCAGGGGATTCCCTGAAGCTTTCTTT
TRBJ1-6 | TRBV2 | NA | NA | CASNTKLNSPLHF | TGTGCCAGCAACACTAAACTTAATTCACCCCTCCACTTT
TRBJ2-1 | TRBV27 | NA | TRBD2 | CASRRLAGEIHEQFF | TGTGCCAGCAGGAGACTAGCGGGGGAGATTCATGAGCAGTTCTTC
TRBJ2-1 | TRBV9 | NA | NA | CASSSDGANEQFF | TGTGCCAGCAGCTCAGATGGGGCAAATGAGCAGTTCTTC
TRBJ1-3 | TRBV10-3 | once | TRBD1 | CAISSGTGAGNTIYF | TGTGCCATCAGTTCCGGGACAGGGGCTGGAAACACCATATATTTT
TRBJ1-2 | TRBV29-1 | few | NA | CSVDGAYGYTF | TGCAGCGTTGATGGGGCGTATGGCTACACCTTC
TRBJ2-5 | TRBV5-6 | NA | NA | CASSSTGTGETQYF | TGTGCCAGCAGCTCCACAGGGACCGGCGAGACCCAGTACTTC
TRBJ2-5 | TRBV25-1 | NA | NA | CASSESRFTETQYF | TGTGCCAGCAGTGAATCCAGGTTCACAGAGACCCAGTACTTC
TRBJ2-1 | TRBV5-1 | NA | NA | CASSLVSNSYNEQFF | TGCGCCAGCAGCTTGGTTTCTAACTCCTACAATGAGCAGTTCTTC
TRBJ1-2 | TRBV5-1 | NA | TRBD1 | CASSWGTDGYTF | TGCGCCAGCAGCTGGGGGACAGATGGCTACACCTTC
TRBJ2-3 | TRBV27 | once | NA | CASSLGASLADTQYF | TGTGCCAGCAGTTTAGGAGCGTCCCTGGCAGATACGCAGTATTTT
TRBJ2-3 | TRBV10-3 | NA | NA | CAISEVRSTDTQYF | TGTGCCATCAGTGAGGTCAGGAGCACAGATACGCAGTATTTT
TRBJ1-3 | TRBV27 | many | TRBD1 | CASNRQGGAGGNTIYF | TGTGCCAGCAACAGACAGGGTGGTGCCGGTGGAAACACCATATATTTT
TRBJ1-3 | TRBV5-1 | NA | NA | CASSVQTGGNTIYF | TGCGCCAGCAGCGTACAGACGGGAGGAAACACCATATATTTT
TRBJ1-1 | TRBV7-8 | NA | NA | CASSPGPEAFF | TGTGCCAGCAGCCCTGGGCCTGAAGCTTTCTTT
TRBJ1-2 | TRBV18 | NA | TRBD1 | CASSPSGTGHYGYTF | TGTGCCAGCTCACCGTCCGGGACAGGGCACTATGGCTACACCTTC
TRBJ2-7 | TRBV4-1 | NA | TRBD1 | CASSHGDRDNMGEQYF | TGCGCCAGCAGCCATGGTGACAGGGATAACATGGGGGAGCAGTACTTC
TRBJ2-1 | TRBV6-2/TRBV6-3 | NA | TRBD1 | CASSYSWTGISNEQFF | TGTGCCAGCAGTTACTCCTGGACAGGTATAAGCAATGAGCAGTTCTTC
TRBJ2-3 | TRBV3-1/TRBV3-2 | once | TRBD2 | CASSQALAGGTDTQYF | TGTGCCAGCAGCCAAGCACTAGCGGGGGGCACAGATACGCAGTATTTT
TRBJ1-5 | TRBV19 | NA | TRBD1 | CASSGQGAGQPQHF | TGTGCCAGTAGTGGACAGGGGGCCGGTCAGCCCCAGCATTTT
TRBJ2-3 | TRBV19 | NA | NA | CASSSPGGSADTQYF | TGTGCCAGCTCCTCCCCCGGGGGATCGGCAGATACGCAGTATTTT
TRBJ2-7 | TRBV3-1/TRBV3-2 | NA | NA | CASSPTGYEQYF | TGTGCCAGCAGCCCGACAGGCTACGAGCAGTACTTC
TRBJ2-1 | TRBV9 | NA | NA | CASSVGTGSYNEQFF | TGTGCCAGCAGCGTAGGAACAGGGTCCTACAATGAGCAGTTCTTC